This T cell receptor (beta chain) was identified in a study of shared clonotypes between healthy human individuals. Findings and caveats of the study: The authors sampled blood alone, and tissue repertoires likely differ. Generally, naive subsets came out with larger estimated richness than memory subsets. At large depth, rarefaction still showed sorted-subset sequencing to be incomplete.

Terminally differentiated effector memory CD45RA+ cells were left out of the naive CD8 fraction, which was CD45RO-negative and positively selected for CCR7. On this clone: Its cognate antigen is unknown.

After removal of 7 bases from V and 4 bases from J, the junction contained 4 bases not matched to a gene. Germline values: CDR1 MNHEY, CDR2 SMNVEV (reference sequence). There are 14 residues in the CDR3. Clones were read by immunoSEQ multiplex PCR, and TCRdb kept only the in-frame ones, dropping some. The data contain around 1.9 million clones, around 93% of them singletons. V and J are TRBV27 and TRBJ1-1; the match to TRBD1 covers 12 bases. The sequenced material came from naive CD8+ T cells from PBMCs. The clonotype comes from a man aged 18 to 30 in good health. Some clones in this sample may be carry-over from other donors' samples. This CDR3 is CASKGTGGVTEAFF. CDR3 sequence (DNA): TGTGCCAGCAAGGGGACAGGGGGCGTCACTGAAGCTTTCTTT.